The next 18 T cell receptor beta chains were all read from a single sample in a study of cytomegalovirus exposure and HLA in healthy donors. Primers included in the PCR were 60 Vbeta and 13 Jbeta primers. Repertoires were generated with immunoSEQ multiplex PCR, while TCRdb's copy carries only in-frame clones and drops some. This sample has about 220,000 clones, with 70% to 80% found just once. The sequenced sample consisted of PBMCs. The receptors were sampled from a woman aged 25 to 39 in good health and CMV-seronegative.

The chain links TRBV29-1 to TRBJ1-1, with 9 bases that match TRBD1. Germline V lookup: CDR1 SQVTM, CDR2 ANQGSEA. The CDR3 length is 13 residues. V lost 8 bases, J lost 12 bases, and 16 bases stayed unmatched. The CDR3 nucleotides read TGCAGCTCCTCCCCCGTGACAGGGGGAGAGACTTTCTTT. Translated: CSSSPVTGGETFF.

The chain has TRBV5-1 and TRBJ1-2; D not certain. The CDR3 consists of 15 residues. With 3 bases removed from V and 2 bases from J, the gap between germline ends came to 14 bases. CDR1 and CDR2 from the germline V gene are SGHRS and YFSETQ. CDR3 region: CASSSGFRKNYGYTF. Here the CDR3 DNA reads TGCGCCAGCAGCTCAGGATTCCGGAAAAACTATGGCTACACCTTC.

The chain couples TRBV7-2 to TRBJ1-2; perhaps TRBD1 as D (6 bases). Trimming pared 3 bases from V and 3 bases from J, leaving 11 bases between. The CDR3 runs 14 residues. CDR1 is SGHTA and CDR2 is FQGNSA in the germline V gene. DNA for the CDR3: TGTGCCAGCAGCTTTACAGGGTGGTACTATGGCTACACCTTC. Translated: CASSFTGWYYGYTF. The variable domain in full, with the rest retrieved from reference TRBV7-2 and TRBJ1-2, is GAGVSQSPSNKVTEKGKDVELRCDPISGHTALYWYRQSLGQGLEFLIYFQGNSAPDKSGLPSDRFSAERTGGSVSTLTIQRTQQEDSAVYLCASSFTGWYYGYTFGSGTRLTVV.

This clone appeared a few times. The chain links TRBV5-4 to TRBJ2-5; 9 bases fit TRBD1. CDR3 length: 14 residues. CDR1 and CDR2 (germline): SGHNT, YYREEE (reference sequence). J gave up 5 bases and V 4 bases, and 6 bases lay outside the gene matches. The CDR3 loop reads CASSTQGARETQYF. The DNA for the CDR3 is TGTGCCAGCAGCACACAGGGGGCGAGGGAGACCCAGTACTTC.

This clone has more than one count but fewer than ten. V is TRBV10-1 and J is TRBJ2-3; 10 bases line up with TRBD1. CDR3 size: 18 residues. Germline assignment: CDR1 WNHNN and CDR2 SYGVQD (reference sequence). J gave up 0 bases and V 2 bases, and 8 bases lay outside the gene matches. The CDR3 DNA reads TGCGCCAGCAGTGAGGAATTACCGGGACAGGGGAGCACAGATACGCAGTATTTT. It yields the protein CASSEELPGQGSTDTQYF.

In this sample, this clone turned up once. This chain connects TRBV19 to TRBJ1-2; perhaps TRBD1 as D (5 bases). In germline, CDR1 is LNHDA, CDR2 SQIVND (reference sequence). This CDR3 comprises 15 residues. V was pared by 1 base and J by 7 bases, with 16 bases between. The CDR3 DNA sequence: TGTGCCAGTAGTATAGGGGGCGGGGGGTTCGTTGGCTACACCTTC. It codes for CASSIGGGGFVGYTF.

The chain has TRBV11-3 and TRBJ1-6; the match to TRBD1 covers 7 bases. V lost 5 bases to trimming and J lost 9 bases; unmatched junction nucleotides: 7. The CDR3 covers 14 residues. Germline values: CDR1 SGHNT, CDR2 YENEEA. CDR3 sequence reads: CASSLSPGGSPLHF. CDR3 nucleotides: TGTGCCAGCAGCCTCTCCCCAGGGGGTTCACCCCTCCACTTT.

The rearrangement joins TRBV6-1 to TRBJ2-7, with 7 bases aligning to TRBD1. Per germline, CDR1 MNHNS and CDR2 SASEGT. This CDR3 is 15 amino acids long. V was pared by 6 bases and J by 3 bases, with 11 bases of the junction left unmatched. The CDR3 sequence: CASSLRRTGLYEQYF. The CDR3 DNA sequence: TGTGCCAGCAGCTTAAGAAGGACAGGACTCTACGAGCAGTACTTC.

This chain joins TRBV6-5 and TRBJ1-6; perhaps TRBD1 as D (6 bases). The CDR3 runs to 13 residues. Germline V gene sequence: CDR1 MNHEY, CDR2 SVGAGI. V lost 8 bases to trimming and J lost 11 bases, with 16 bases between them. CDR3 sequence: CASGPRPGAPLHF. For the CDR3, the DNA is TGTGCCAGCGGTCCCCGACCAGGGGCACCCCTCCACTTT.

The gene calls are TRBV5-5 and TRBJ2-7; no clear D gene. Germline CDR1 and CDR2: SGHKS and YYEKEE (reference sequence). This CDR3 contains 13 residues. The V end lost 0 bases, the J end lost 4 bases, and 8 bases lay between the germline ends. Written as DNA, the CDR3 is TGTGCCAGCAGCTTGGAAGAGCCGTACGAGCAGTACTTC. This encodes CASSLEEPYEQYF.

This chain uses TRBV25-1 with TRBJ1-1; D might be TRBD1 (6 bases). This CDR3 has 14 amino acids. V lost 6 bases, J lost 1 base, and 12 bases lay in between. Germline loops: CDR1 MGHDK, CDR2 SYGVNS. The CDR3 DNA reads TGTGCCAGCAGATACAGGGATGGGAACACTGAAGCTTTCTTT. Protein: CASRYRDGNTEAFF.

The genes are TRBV9 and TRBJ1-6, with TRBD1 as a possible D gene (6 bases). The V and J ends lost 4 bases and 4 bases respectively, with 9 bases between them. Per the germline V gene, CDR1 is SGDLS and CDR2 is YYNGEE. The CDR3 has 14 amino acids. The CDR3 sequence is CASSFGQYNSPLHF. CDR3 DNA sequence: TGTGCCAGCAGCTTTGGACAGTATAATTCACCCCTCCACTTT.

The V gene is TRBV27, the J gene TRBJ1-6; 8 bases align to TRBD1. The length of the CDR3 is 15 residues. Germline V CDR1 and CDR2: MNHEY, SMNVEV (reference sequence). The J segment lost 4 bases and the V segment lost 7 bases, leaving 6 bases of the junction unmatched. CDR3 region: CASTVGQAYNSPLHF. DNA of the CDR3: TGTGCCAGCACTGTGGGACAGGCATATAATTCACCCCTCCACTTT.

This clone has a handful of counts. The genes are TRBV19 and TRBJ1-1; D is undetermined. Germline assignment: CDR1 LNHDA and CDR2 SQIVND (reference sequence). V was pared by 4 bases and J by 5 bases, with 14 bases between. CDR3 length: 14 amino acids. The CDR3 DNA follows: TGTGCCAGTAGTACCGTCGGGGTGGGAACTGAAGCTTTCTTT. Protein product: CASSTVGVGTEAFF.

This clone was seen a handful of times. Other DNA sequences from this sample encode an identical CDR3 as well. J is TRBJ1-2 and V is TRBV30, with a possible D match to TRBD1 (5 bases). Germline V gives CDR1 GTSNPN, CDR2 SVGIG (reference sequence). V was clipped by 0 bases and J by 2 bases, with 10 bases between them. CDR3 length: 14 amino acids. The CDR3 region has the DNA TGTGCCTGGAGTGTTCCAGGGATCAACTATGGCTACACCTTC. Amino acid sequence: CAWSVPGINYGYTF.

Only a few counts were recorded for this clone. The V call is TRBV19, the J call TRBJ1-4; the match to TRBD1 covers 10 bases. Germline CDR1 reads LNHDA; CDR2 reads SQIVND (reference sequence). The CDR3 totals 14 residues. V shed 7 bases, J shed 6 bases, and the junction held 5 bases outside the gene matches. As DNA, the CDR3 is TGTGCCAGTACCAGGACAGGGGGGGATGAAAAACTGTTTTTT. Translating gives CASTRTGGDEKLFF.

V usage is TRBV19 and J usage is TRBJ1-5; 8 nucleotides match TRBD1. V was pared by 3 bases and J by 8 bases, with 9 bases of the junction left unmatched. This CDR3 region has 15 residues. Germline CDR1 and CDR2: LNHDA and SQIVND (reference sequence). CDR3 in amino acids: CASSIVRPGGKPQHF. In DNA form, the CDR3 reads TGTGCCAGTAGTATTGTCCGGCCAGGGGGCAAGCCCCAGCATTTT.

The rearrangement joins TRBV6-6 to TRBJ1-4; TRBD1 matches at 8 bases. In germline, CDR1 is MNHNY, CDR2 SVGAGI (reference sequence). The J segment lost 4 bases and the V segment lost 6 bases, leaving 4 bases of the junction unmatched. CDR3 length: 14 residues. CDR3 coding DNA: TGTGCCAGCAGCTCCGGACAGGGTAATGAAAAACTGTTTTTT. This sequence encodes CASSSGQGNEKLFF.